The 28 T cell receptor beta chains listed next were all sequenced from one sample in a study of T cell repertoires in cytomegalovirus infection. In TCRdb, the reads were re-called with MiXCR into one record per CDR3 protein. The sample lists around 270,000 distinct CDR3 sequences, approximately 9.2% seen once, with roughly 16% in the top ten. The source material was PBMCs. The receptor source for this set is a human donor in good health (CMV status not recorded). Some clones in this sample may be carry-over from other donors' samples.

Ten or more counts support this clonotype. The CDR3 is CASSKRGTSNTEAFF. The CDR3 DNA follows: TGTGCCAGCAGCAAGAGGGGCACCTCGAACACTGAAGCTTTCTTT. This chain joins TRBV5-4 and TRBJ1-1, with D perhaps TRBD1 (5 bases). This CDR3 spans 15 amino acids. Germline-derived CDR1 and CDR2 are SGHNT and YYREEE (reference sequence). Trimming cost V 4 bases and J 1 base, with 14 bases left between them. The full variable domain, completed using reference TRBV5-4 and TRBJ1-1, is ETGVTQSPTHLIKTRGQQVTLRCSSQSGHNTVSWYQQALGQGPQFIFQYYREEENGRGNFPPRFSGLQFPNYSSELNVNALELDDSALYLCASSKRGTSNTEAFFGQGTRLTVV.

This clonotype appeared many times. The chain joins TRBV11-2 to TRBJ2-4; D is uncertain. The CDR3 runs to 13 residues. Germline-derived CDR1 and CDR2 are SGHAT and FQNNGV. V was pared by 1 base and J by 4 bases, with 5 bases between. The CDR3 region is CASSLGQKNIQYF. CDR3 nucleotide sequence: TGTGCCAGCAGCTTAGGACAAAAAAACATTCAGTACTTC. The variable domain in full, with the rest retrieved from reference TRBV11-2 and TRBJ2-4, is EAGVAQSPRYKIIEKRQSVAFWCNPISGHATLYWYQQILGQGPKLLIQFQNNGVVDDSQLPKDRFSAERLKGVDSTLKIQPAKLEDSAVYLCASSLGQKNIQYFGAGTRLSVL.

This clonotype was seen at least ten times. The genes are TRBV7-2 and TRBJ1-1; D gene ambiguous. Germline assignment: CDR1 SGHTA and CDR2 FQGNSA. V was shortened by 2 bases and J by 1 base, with 5 bases between the two germline ends. The CDR3 contains 13 residues. The CDR3: CASSLRENTEAFF. CDR3 DNA: TGTGCCAGCAGCTTAAGGGAGAACACTGAAGCTTTCTTT.

The chain joins TRBV7-2 to TRBJ2-5, with TRBD2 identical over 10 bases. Germline trimming cut 8 bases from V and 5 bases from J; bases unmatched to any gene: 17. CDR1 and CDR2 from the germline V gene are SGHTA and FQGNSA. The CDR3 runs 17 residues. The CDR3 is CASGNLAGGLVQETQYF. Here the CDR3 DNA reads TGTGCCAGCGGGAACTTAGCGGGAGGTTTAGTACAGGAGACCCAGTACTTC.

V and J are TRBV15 and TRBJ2-5; TRBD2 aligns across 9 bases. V trimming: 7 bases; J trimming: 5 bases; junction bases outside the gene matches: 5. Looked up from germline, CDR1 is LNHNV and CDR2 is YYDKDF (reference sequence). This CDR3 is 13 amino acids long. In nucleotides, the CDR3 is TGTGCCACCATGCGGGGGGGGGAGGAGACCCAGTACTTC. This sequence encodes CATMRGGEETQYF.

V and J are TRBV5-8 and TRBJ2-3, with D possibly matching TRBD1 (6 bases). V lost 4 bases, J lost 1 base, and 19 bases lay in between. Germline CDR1 reads SGHTS; CDR2 reads YDEGEE. This CDR3 comprises 17 residues. The CDR3 spells CASSPETGTGRTDTQYF. The CDR3 DNA reads as TGTGCCAGCAGCCCGGAAACAGGGACGGGCCGCACAGATACGCAGTATTTT.

V and J are TRBV28 and TRBJ2-7, with TRBD1 identical over 8 bases. The CDR3 has 15 amino acids. Trimming removed 5 bases from V and 0 bases from J; junction bases left unmatched: 6. The germline gives CDR1 MDHEN, CDR2 SYDVKM. DNA of the CDR3: TGTGCCAGCAGTCCGACAGGGGCGAACTCCTACGAGCAGTACTTC. It encodes CASSPTGANSYEQYF.

In this sample, this clonotype turned up many times. The V gene is TRBV27, the J gene TRBJ1-5; D remains ambiguous. Germline V gene data show CDR1 as MNHEY and CDR2 as SMNVEV (reference sequence). V was trimmed by 4 bases and J by 4 bases, leaving 8 bases between them. The CDR3 is 13 residues long. In nucleotides, the CDR3 is TGTGCCAGCAGTTCGCCCGGAAATCAGCCCCAGCATTTT. Encoded protein: CASSSPGNQPQHF.

This clonotype has at least ten counts. J is TRBJ2-7 and V is TRBV5-1; D is possibly TRBD1 or TRBD2 (5 bases each). Germline CDR1 is SGHRS and CDR2 is YFSETQ. This CDR3 is built from 14 residues. V lost 4 bases to trimming and J lost 1 base, with 12 bases between them. Here the CDR3 reads CASSRDALSYEQYF. The CDR3 region has the DNA TGCGCCAGCAGCCGGGACGCGTTATCCTACGAGCAGTACTTC.

There are many counts of this clonotype. The chain couples TRBV3-1 to TRBJ2-1; D is possibly TRBD1 (6 bases). Germline V lookup: CDR1 LGHDT, CDR2 YNNKEL (reference sequence). V lost 4 bases and J 10 bases, leaving 17 bases between the germline ends. The length of the CDR3 is 14 residues. The CDR3 bases are TGTGCCAGCAGCCTCGAGCGGAATAGGGGGGAGCAGTTCTTC. It yields the protein CASSLERNRGEQFF.

This chain uses TRBV18 with TRBJ2-3, with 7 bases fitting TRBD2. V shed 2 bases, J shed 1 base, and the junction held 6 bases outside the gene matches. The CDR3 length is 16 residues. Germline CDR1 reads KGHSH; CDR2 reads LQKENI. This CDR3 reads CASSPVAGVRTDTQYF. Written as DNA, the CDR3 is TGTGCCAGCTCACCAGTAGCGGGTGTGCGCACAGATACGCAGTATTTT.

The rearrangement joins TRBV4-1 to TRBJ1-2; tentative D call: TRBD1 (6 bases). The CDR3 sequence is 14 residues long. V was clipped by 3 bases and J by 7 bases, with 15 bases between them. From germline, CDR1 is MGHRA and CDR2 YSYEKL. The CDR3 DNA sequence: TGCGCCAGCAGCCACTTGGACAGTGGGCCTGGCTACACCTTC. Amino acid sequence: CASSHLDSGPGYTF.

This clonotype was detected many times. The chain links TRBV7-2 to TRBJ1-1; D remains ambiguous. The CDR3 is made up of 11 amino acids. Germline assignment: CDR1 SGHTA and CDR2 FQGNSA. V was shortened by 1 base and J by 10 bases, with 7 bases between the two germline ends. The chain's CDR3 is CASSLEAGAFF. The CDR3 nucleotides are TGTGCCAGCAGCTTAGAAGCAGGAGCTTTCTTT. The full variable domain, in which reference TRBV7-2 and TRBJ1-1 provide the parts outside the CDR3, is GAGVSQSPSNKVTEKGKDVELRCDPISGHTALYWYRQSLGQGLEFLIYFQGNSAPDKSGLPSDRFSAERTGGSVSTLTIQRTQQEDSAVYLCASSLEAGAFFGQGTRLTVV.

In its sample, this clonotype was seen many times. This rearrangement joins TRBV6-2 or TRBV6-3 to TRBJ2-2, with 9 bases that match TRBD1. The CDR3 consists of 16 residues. In germline, CDR1 is MNHEY, CDR2 SVGEGT. V was clipped by 2 bases and J by 4 bases; unmatched bases: 5. The CDR3 DNA is TGTGCCAGCAGTTACGACCGGGACAGGGTCACCGGGGAGCTGTTTTTT. It is translated as CASSYDRDRVTGELFF.

The chain employs TRBV20-1 and TRBJ2-7; D is possibly TRBD1 (5 bases). The length of the CDR3 is 13 residues. V lost 3 bases to trimming and J lost 5 bases, with 14 bases between them. In germline, CDR1 is DFQATT, CDR2 SNEGSKA (reference sequence). CDR3 DNA sequence: TGCAGTGCTAGTATGATCCAGGGCCACGAGCAGTACTTC. Its protein product is CSASMIQGHEQYF.

This clonotype appeared many times. The V gene is TRBV7-2, the J gene TRBJ1-5, with D maybe TRBD1 (5 bases). CDR3 length equals 16 residues. Per germline, CDR1 SGHTA and CDR2 FQGNSA. The germline V and J ends were trimmed by 4 bases and 1 base, with 14 bases remaining between them. The chain's CDR3 is CASSSRDGLSNQPQHF. The CDR3 bases are TGTGCCAGCAGCTCCCGGGACGGGCTAAGCAATCAGCCCCAGCATTTT.

This chain joins TRBV20-1 and TRBJ1-1; tentatively, D is TRBD1 (6 bases). The V end lost 6 bases, the J end lost 2 bases, and 19 bases lay between the germline ends. This CDR3 has 15 amino acids. The germline V gene encodes CDR1 DFQATT and CDR2 SNEGSKA (reference sequence). The CDR3 protein is CSATPPTGSNTEAFF. The CDR3 DNA reads TGCAGTGCGACGCCCCCAACAGGGTCAAACACTGAAGCTTTCTTT.

This clonotype has a count of ten or more. J is TRBJ1-3 and V is TRBV7-8; D may be TRBD1 (6 bases). The germline gives CDR1 SGHVS, CDR2 FQNEAQ. The CDR3 is made up of 16 amino acids. V lost 3 bases and J lost 7, with 19 bases in between. CDR3 nucleotides: TGTGCCAGCAGCTTGTCTACCTGGACAGTAAGGAACACCATATATTTT. Protein product: CASSLSTWTVRNTIYF.

Ten or more counts support this clonotype. Here the CDR3 DNA reads TGTGCCAGCAGCCCGGGCCCCATCTCCTACGAGCAGTACTTC. This gives the protein CASSPGPISYEQYF. The chain combines TRBV7-2 with TRBJ2-7; unclear D gene. V was trimmed by 5 bases and J by 0 bases, leaving 11 bases between them. The CDR3 spans 14 residues. CDR1 is SGHTA, CDR2 FQGNSA, per germline.

This clonotype has a count of ten or more. J is TRBJ1-5 and V is TRBV28; 9 nucleotides agree with TRBD1. In germline, CDR1 is MDHEN, CDR2 SYDVKM. The CDR3 has 18 residues. With V trimmed by 8 bases and J by 0 bases, 14 bases remained unmatched. This CDR3 is CASASGGQGHPSNQPQHF. DNA of the CDR3: TGTGCCAGCGCCTCAGGGGGACAGGGCCACCCTAGCAATCAGCCCCAGCATTTT.

This clonotype has only a few counts. The V call is TRBV7-2, the J call TRBJ1-6, with D unresolved. The germline CDR1 and CDR2 sequences are SGHTA and FQGNSA. The CDR3 extends over 13 amino acids. Trimming cost V 5 bases and J 9 bases, with 11 bases left between them. The CDR3 sequence: CASSVVEASPLHF. For the CDR3, the DNA is TGTGCCAGCAGCGTCGTTGAGGCTTCACCCCTCCACTTT.

At least ten counts were recorded for this clonotype. The CDR3, as DNA: TGTGCCAGCAGTTTCACGGTCCCCTACGAGCAGTACTTC. Translation gives CASSFTVPYEQYF. The V and J genes are TRBV28 and TRBJ2-7; D is ambiguous. This CDR3 spans 13 amino acids. V lost 3 bases and J lost 2, with 8 bases in between. Germline-derived CDR1 and CDR2 are MDHEN and SYDVKM.

This chain uses TRBV19 with TRBJ1-5, with a tentative D call TRBD1 (5 bases). This CDR3 has 17 residues. CDR1 LNHDA and CDR2 SQIVND come from the germline V gene (reference sequence). V gave up 1 base and J gave up 4 bases, with 17 bases separating them. CDR3 nucleotides: TGTGCCAGTAGTATAGCCTTTCCGGGACGGCTTAATCAGCCCCAGCATTTT. Translating gives CASSIAFPGRLNQPQHF.

Ten or more counts support this clonotype. V and J are TRBV7-6 and TRBJ2-7; TRBD1 matches at 9 bases. V shed 5 bases and J 0 bases; nucleotides not matched to a gene: 5. CDR3 length: 15 residues. Germline loops: CDR1 SGHVS, CDR2 FNYEAQ. CDR3 bases: TGTGCCAGCAGCGCCGGGACAGGGAGCTCCTACGAGCAGTACTTC. It translates to CASSAGTGSSYEQYF.

This clonotype appeared many times. This chain links TRBV7-2 with TRBJ1-1; 8 bases are a match to TRBD1. J gave up 4 bases and V 1 base, and 2 bases lay outside the gene matches. Germline V gene data show CDR1 as SGHTA and CDR2 as FQGNSA. The CDR3 is 14 amino acids. The CDR3 spells CASSLGRGPTEAFF. The CDR3, as DNA: TGTGCCAGCAGCTTAGGCAGGGGGCCCACTGAAGCTTTCTTT.

This clonotype was seen ten or more times. The genes are TRBV9 and TRBJ2-2; D gene unclear. The germline CDR1 and CDR2 sequences are SGDLS and YYNGEE. The V gene lost 0 bases and the J gene lost 1 base, with 4 bases spanning the gap. The CDR3 has 14 amino acids. As DNA, the CDR3 is TGTGCCAGCAGCGTAGAGATGAACACCGGGGAGCTGTTTTTT. This sequence encodes CASSVEMNTGELFF.

Ten or more counts support this clonotype. The chain is built from TRBV7-6 and TRBJ1-1, with D unclear. Trimming removed 2 bases from V and 0 bases from J, with 13 bases in between. The CDR3 consists of 16 residues. CDR1 and CDR2 (germline): SGHVS, FNYEAQ. The CDR3 loop reads CASSLSTRAMNTEAFF. The CDR3 coding sequence is TGTGCCAGCAGCTTATCTACCCGGGCTATGAACACTGAAGCTTTCTTT.

The rearrangement joins TRBV7-2 to TRBJ1-5, with 7 bases identical to TRBD1. Losses at the gene ends were 1 base for V and 0 bases for J; bases not matched to a gene: 9. CDR3 length equals 18 residues. CDR1 SGHTA and CDR2 FQGNSA come from the germline V gene. CDR3 nucleotides: TGTGCCAGCAGCTTAGATGGGACAGCCAGTTATAGCAATCAGCCCCAGCATTTT. Translation gives CASSLDGTASYSNQPQHF.